This T cell receptor (beta chain) emerged from a study of OX40 agonist ivuxolimab in advanced cancers. Germline assignment: CDR1 LGHNA and CDR2 YNFKEQ. V was trimmed by 4 bases and J by 3 bases, leaving 10 bases between them. The CDR3 contains 13 residues. Sequencing was performed with immunoSEQ multiplex PCR; in TCRdb, only in-frame clones are kept and a portion is missing. The sample comprises 58,000 or so clones, more than 80% of which are singletons, and around 9.9% rests with the top ten. This rearrangement joins TRBV4-2 to TRBJ2-7, with a possible D match to TRBD1 (5 bases). The sequence came from an adult with an advanced solid tumor such as melanoma, head and neck, liver or kidney cancer. Sequences were derived from CD4+ or CD8+ T cells sorted from blood, sampled in a trial of the OX40 agonist ivuxolimab. This chain's CDR3 is CASSPSDSYEQYF. CDR3 nucleotide sequence: TGTGCCAGCAGCCCGTCTGACAGCTACGAGCAGTACTTC.